The 30 T cell receptor beta chains reported below all come from one sample, sequenced in a study of shared clonotypes between healthy human individuals. Data came from immunoSEQ multiplex PCR; TCRdb stores just in-frame clones and leaves some out. The table has fewer than 600,000 clones, around 77% seen once. The sample taken for sequencing was PBMCs. The source of these receptors is a woman aged 40-49 years in good health. Some clones in this sample may be carry-over from other donors' samples.

This chain links TRBV30 with TRBJ2-1; unclear D gene. With 2 bases removed from V and 8 bases from J, the gap between germline ends came to 13 bases. Germline V gene data show CDR1 as GTSNPN and CDR2 as SVGIG (reference sequence). The CDR3 loop spans 13 amino acids. DNA of the CDR3: TGTGCCTGGAGTCCCCCCCAGTTGGATGAGCAGTTCTTC. Translated, it gives CAWSPPQLDEQFF. The full variable domain, completed using reference TRBV30 and TRBJ2-1, is SQTIHQWPATLVQPVGSPLSLECTVEGTSNPNLYWYRQAAGRGLQLLFYSVGIGQISSEVPQNLSASRPQDRQFILSSKKLLLSDSGFYLCAWSPPQLDEQFFGPGTRLTVL.

The V gene is TRBV4-1, the J gene TRBJ1-4, with D tentatively TRBD1 (6 bases). The germline V gene has CDR1 MGHRA and CDR2 YSYEKL. Trimming stripped 1 base from V and 8 bases from J, with 8 bases between. The CDR3 sequence is 13 residues long. The CDR3 reads CASSQVGGEKLFF. The CDR3 DNA reads TGCGCCAGCAGCCAAGTGGGGGGCGAAAAACTGTTTTTT.

This chain's CDR3 is CASSQGTSGQETQYF. In DNA, the CDR3 is TGCGCCAGCAGCCAAGGGACTAGCGGGCAAGAGACCCAGTACTTC. The V call is TRBV5-1, the J call TRBJ2-5, with TRBD2 matching 12 bases. The J segment lost 2 bases and the V segment lost 4 bases, leaving 3 bases of the junction unmatched. The CDR3 consists of 15 residues. Germline CDR1 reads SGHRS; CDR2 reads YFSETQ.

This clone was detected only a few times. V gene TRBV28 combines with J gene TRBJ1-4; D gene unclear. Germline-derived CDR1 and CDR2 are MDHEN and SYDVKM. Trimming pared 1 base from V and 4 bases from J, leaving 16 bases between. The CDR3 has 17 amino acids. The CDR3 loop is CASSLLGIGEGNEKLFF. The CDR3 DNA reads as TGTGCCAGCAGTTTATTAGGAATTGGGGAGGGTAATGAAAAACTGTTTTTT.

The chain combines TRBV11-2 with TRBJ2-7, with 8 bases matching TRBD2. This CDR3 has 14 amino acids. The germline CDR1 and CDR2 sequences are SGHAT and FQNNGV. Germline trimming cut 0 bases from V and 4 bases from J; bases unmatched to any gene: 2. For the CDR3, the DNA is TGTGCCAGCAGCTTAGACCTAGCGGGTTACGAGCAGTACTTC. Translating it yields CASSLDLAGYEQYF.

This clone was picked up one time. The rearrangement joins TRBV19 to TRBJ1-1; 9 nucleotides match TRBD1. The trim removed 4 bases at V and 8 bases at J, leaving 5 bases unmatched. Germline V lookup: CDR1 LNHDA, CDR2 SQIVND (reference sequence). The CDR3 has 13 amino acids. The CDR3, as DNA: TGTGCCAGTAGTACCACAGGGGGCGGAGAAGCTTTCTTT. This sequence encodes CASSTTGGGEAFF.

The chain carries TRBV21-1 and TRBJ2-3; TRBD1 is the table's D call, not checked against the DNA. TRBV21-1 corresponds to a pseudogene. The CDR3 spans 18 residues. CDR3 DNA sequence: TGTGCCAGCAACAAAACCCCGGACACGGAACACACGGCAGATACGCAGTATTTT. This codes for CASNKTPDTEHTADTQYF.

The chain couples TRBV7-9 to TRBJ1-2; TRBD1 aligns across 10 bases. Germline loops: CDR1 SEHNR, CDR2 FQNEAQ (reference sequence). The junction had 12 bases not matched to a gene; V was cut back by 5 bases and J by 3 bases. The CDR3 is 17 amino acids. CDR3 protein: CASSPLTGGGLDYGYTF. CDR3 in DNA: TGTGCCAGCAGCCCGTTGACAGGGGGCGGTCTAGACTATGGCTACACCTTC.

This clone showed up just a few times. The V call is TRBV13, the J call TRBJ2-7; TRBD1 might be the D (5 bases). This CDR3 has 16 residues. V dropped 4 bases and J dropped 4 bases, with 20 bases sitting between them. Germline V gene data show CDR1 as PRHDT and CDR2 as FYEKMQ (reference sequence). CDR3 bases: TGTGCCAGCAGCTCAGGGAAGTTTTACTCTAATTACGAGCAGTACTTC. It is translated as CASSSGKFYSNYEQYF.

The chain links TRBV28 to TRBJ1-2; weak D call: TRBD1 (5 bases). The CDR3 is made up of 12 amino acids. Looked up from germline, CDR1 is MDHEN and CDR2 is SYDVKM. Trimming stripped 6 bases from V and 2 bases from J, with 7 bases between. The CDR3 spells CASSEGNYGYTF. For the CDR3, the DNA is TGTGCCAGCAGCGAGGGGAACTATGGCTACACCTTC.

J is TRBJ2-3 and V is TRBV5-4; 11 bases are shared with TRBD2. The CDR3 consists of 17 residues. Trimming cost V 2 bases and J 0 bases; bases outside gene matches: 5. The germline V gene encodes CDR1 SGHNT and CDR2 YYREEE (reference sequence). The CDR3 loop is CASSFLVAGGSTDTQYF. The CDR3 DNA reads as TGTGCCAGCAGCTTCCTCGTAGCGGGGGGGAGCACAGATACGCAGTATTTT.

Concerning this clone itself: A far larger clone is only one base removed, so a read error is likely. This chain links TRBV30 with TRBJ2-1; 14 nucleotides agree with TRBD2. CDR1 is GTSNPN and CDR2 is SVGIG in the germline V gene (reference sequence). There are 16 residues in the CDR3. CDR3 bases: TGTGTCTGGAGTAGGACTAGCGGGAGGATCTACGGTGAGCAGTTCTTC. This translates into CVWSRTSGRIYGEQFF.

Comments on this clone: Sequence at one end of the junction differs from germline and may be a read error. This rearrangement joins TRBV28 to TRBJ1-2; D uncertain. This CDR3 is built from 12 residues. The germline V gene encodes CDR1 MDHEN and CDR2 SYDVKM. The CDR3 region has the DNA TGTGCCAGCAGTTTATTGTTCGGAACACCCGCCTTC. Protein product: CASSLLFGTPAF.

V usage is TRBV18 and J usage is TRBJ1-1; D is unclear. This CDR3 has 14 residues. Looked up from germline, CDR1 is KGHSH and CDR2 is LQKENI. V lost 3 bases and J 2 bases, leaving 10 bases between the germline ends. The CDR3 is CASSPAHSNTEAFF. In DNA form, the CDR3 reads TGTGCCAGCTCACCGGCTCATTCTAACACTGAAGCTTTCTTT.

The chain couples TRBV5-6 to TRBJ2-6, with D perhaps TRBD1 (5 bases). Trimming took off 4 bases at V and 0 bases at J, with 14 bases between the two ends. From germline, CDR1 is SGHDT and CDR2 YYEEEE. This CDR3 comprises 17 residues. The CDR3 loop is CASSPWGRISGANVLTF. As DNA, the CDR3 is TGTGCCAGCAGCCCATGGGGCCGCATCTCTGGGGCCAACGTCCTGACTTTC.

This clone was observed many times. The chain is built from TRBV5-6 and TRBJ2-5, with 11 nucleotides matching TRBD2. This CDR3 region has 16 residues. Trimming at V came to 3 bases and at J to 5 bases, leaving 9 bases not matched to a gene. Germline CDR1 and CDR2: SGHDT and YYEEEE. The CDR3 nucleotides are TGTGCCAGCAGCTCAAGACTAGCGGGACTGGCGGAGACCCAGTACTTC. It specifies CASSSRLAGLAETQYF.

This sequence joins TRBV5-1 and TRBJ1-4, with D perhaps matching TRBD1 (5 bases). Germline V gene sequence: CDR1 SGHRS, CDR2 YFSETQ. V was clipped by 4 bases and J by 8 bases, with 15 bases between them. CDR3 length: 14 residues. The CDR3 here is CASSPGTLGEKLFF. CDR3 bases: TGCGCCAGCAGCCCCGGGACCCTGGGGGAAAAACTGTTTTTT.

The chain has TRBV7-6 and TRBJ2-7, with 11 bases lining up with TRBD1. With 4 bases clipped from V and 0 bases from J, the junction kept 11 bases outside the gene matches. The CDR3 extends over 18 amino acids. Germline loops: CDR1 SGHVS, CDR2 FNYEAQ. This chain's CDR3 is CASSSGQGGPRISYEQYF. The CDR3 DNA follows: TGTGCCAGCAGCTCGGGACAGGGGGGACCACGAATCTCCTACGAGCAGTACTTC. Combining the CDR3 with reference TRBV7-6 and TRBJ2-7 gives the whole variable domain GAGVSQSPRYKVTKRGQDVALRCDPISGHVSLYWYRQALGQGPEFLTYFNYEAQQDKSGLPNDRFSAERPEGSISTLTIQRTEQRDSAMYRCASSSGQGGPRISYEQYFGPGTRLTVT.

For this clone: This likely traces to a read error, being one base from a far larger clone. The identical CDR3 is also encoded by other nucleotide sequences in the sample. The chain joins TRBV6-6 to TRBJ1-6; no clear D gene. CDR1 is MNHNY, CDR2 SVGAGI, per germline (reference sequence). There are 14 residues in the CDR3. Trimming stripped 2 bases from V and 13 bases from J, with 15 bases between. CDR3 in DNA: TGTGCCAGCAGTTACGAGGCAGGCGGTTCGCCCCTCCACTTT. It yields the protein CASSYEAGGSPLHF.

The chain recombines TRBV29-1 with TRBJ1-5; D not certain. The germline V and J ends were trimmed by 3 bases and 7 bases, with 13 bases remaining between them. The CDR3 sequence is 13 residues long. Germline lookup yields CDR1 SQVTM and CDR2 ANQGSEA. CDR3 amino acids: CSVEEVSGQPQHF. CDR3 coding DNA: TGCAGCGTTGAGGAGGTCAGCGGGCAGCCCCAGCATTTT.

The rearrangement joins TRBV4-2 to TRBJ2-7, with D possibly TRBD2 on 5 matching bases. Germline V gene data show CDR1 as LGHNA and CDR2 as YNFKEQ. The CDR3 spans 14 residues. Trimming left V 1 base short and J 0 bases short, with 7 bases between. In DNA, the CDR3 is TGTGCCAGCAGCCAAGCTCGGGACTCCTACGAGCAGTACTTC. Translation gives CASSQARDSYEQYF.

V is TRBV5-4 and J is TRBJ1-1, with D possibly being TRBD1 (6 bases). V lost 1 base and J 0 bases, leaving 7 bases between the germline ends. In germline, CDR1 is SGHNT, CDR2 YYREEE (reference sequence). This CDR3 has 14 residues. CDR3 nucleotides: TGTGCCAGCAGCTTGAGGGGGGTGAACACTGAAGCTTTCTTT. Translating gives CASSLRGVNTEAFF.

The chain carries TRBV28 and TRBJ2-7; D ambiguous. This CDR3 contains 13 residues. Germline lookup yields CDR1 MDHEN and CDR2 SYDVKM. Trimming took 3 bases from V and 6 from J, leaving 12 bases between them. As DNA, the CDR3 is TGTGCCAGCAGTTTTGGCCGGATCGGCGAGCAGTACTTC. This translates into CASSFGRIGEQYF.

V and J are TRBV6-6 and TRBJ2-3; a weak D match, TRBD2 (5 bases). Looked up from germline, CDR1 is MNHNY and CDR2 is SVGAGI (reference sequence). Trimming took 0 bases from V and 0 from J, leaving 10 bases between them. This CDR3 comprises 16 residues. In nucleotides, the CDR3 is TGTGCCAGCAGTTACTCGAGGGAATCTAGCACAGATACGCAGTATTTT. Residues: CASSYSRESSTDTQYF.

The rearrangement links TRBV23-1 to TRBJ2-2; the D is unclear. TRBV23-1 is an open reading frame, and its role is uncertain. CDR3 length: 19 amino acids. Trimming took 5 bases from V and 3 from J, leaving 25 bases between them. CDR3 amino acids: CASSINPVCWGTDTGELFF. The CDR3 DNA reads as TGCGCCAGCAGTATCAATCCCGTCTGCTGGGGAACGGACACCGGGGAGCTGTTTTTT.

The gene calls are TRBV10-2 and TRBJ2-1; no reliable D call. This CDR3 spans 11 amino acids. Germline CDR1 and CDR2: WSHSY and SAAADI. Trimming pared 1 base from V and 9 bases from J, leaving 4 bases between. DNA for the CDR3: TGCGCCAGCAGTGAGTGGGGTGAGCAGTTCTTC. Residues: CASSEWGEQFF.

This clone turned up a few times. A much larger clone is a single base away; this may be a read error. Different DNA sequences within this sample yield the same CDR3. The chain couples TRBV27 to TRBJ2-7; unclear D gene. Germline CDR1 and CDR2: MNHEY and SMNVEV (reference sequence). The CDR3 is 12 amino acids. The CDR3 here is CASSSPTYEQYF. The CDR3 DNA reads TGTGCCAGCAGTTCCCCTACCTACGAACAGTACTTC.

V gene TRBV7-2 combines with J gene TRBJ2-5; 10 positions agree with TRBD2. This CDR3 spans 14 amino acids. V shed 4 bases, J shed 5 bases, and the junction held 4 bases outside the gene matches. Germline CDR1 is SGHTA and CDR2 is FQGNSA. CDR3 coding DNA: TGTGCCAGCAGCTCCCCGGGACTAGCGGAGACCCAGTACTTC. It specifies CASSSPGLAETQYF.

This clone was counted many times. This sample includes further DNA sequences coding for the same CDR3. The chain links TRBV18 to TRBJ2-7; D is perhaps TRBD2 (6 bases). The ends were cut back, 2 bases at V and 7 bases at J, with 9 bases in the middle. Germline CDR1 KGHSH, CDR2 LQKENI. The CDR3 has 12 amino acids. CDR3 residues: CASSPSGEEQYF. For the CDR3, the DNA is TGTGCCAGCTCACCATCGGGAGAAGAGCAGTACTTC.

This clone was counted only a few times. One end of the junction varies from germline; a read error may be responsible. In DNA, the CDR3 is TGTGCTAGCAGCCAAGGACAGGGGGGTTGGCAGTACTTC. Encoded protein: CASSQGQGGWQYF. This chain uses TRBV7-7 with TRBJ2-7; 10 bases align to TRBD1. Germline CDR1 reads SSHAT; CDR2 reads FNYEAQ (reference sequence). CDR3 length: 13 residues.